This T cell receptor beta chain stems from a study of cytomegalovirus exposure and HLA in healthy donors. Study conclusions and caveats: When analyzed later, a missense DCLRE1C variant was found to be linked to TCR beta V- and J-gene trimming. An analysis done earlier found most TCR beta V segments productive about 87% or about 30% of the time.

The PCR employed 60 Vbeta primers together with 13 Jbeta primers. Assay used: immunoSEQ multiplex PCR; TCRdb lists only in-frame clones, some missing. The table includes fewer than 200,000 clones, around 85% detected once. Comment on this clone: Its cognate antigen is unknown.

This CDR3 has 15 amino acids. Looked up from germline, CDR1 is MGHRA and CDR2 is YSYEKL. V shed 4 bases and J 7 bases; nucleotides not matched to a gene: 7. This receptor was obtained from a woman aged 25 to 45 in good health and CMV-seronegative. The specimen sequenced was PBMCs. The chain uses TRBV4-1 and TRBJ1-2; TRBD1 aligns across 12 bases. CDR3 region: CASSPVGTGGSGYTF. Written as DNA, the CDR3 is TGCGCCAGCAGCCCGGTCGGGACAGGGGGCTCTGGCTACACCTTC.